The 24 T cell receptor beta chains given below trace back to one sample, sequenced in a study of spatial heterogeneity in lung cancer (dated by TCRdb to the late 2010s). This sample's time point label indicates: sample taken at primary tumor resection. Whole RNA extracted from tumor and nontumor lung tissue, or from cryopreserved PBMC samples, was used for TCR sequencing without cell sorting. Library generation was performed with 5' RACE. The sample was run on a NextSeq 500. TCRdb ran its own pipeline on the public reads, namely fastp trimming at Q25 and MiXCR clone calling, and kept in-frame beta chains. Every distinct CDR3 protein forms one entry, paired with its most common genes and DNA. Present in this sample are about 26,000 distinct CDR3 sequences, around 13% of which were seen just once. The top ten clonotypes cover about a quarter of the sample. The sequences come from PBMCs, collected at surgery. These receptors were obtained from a female donor with early-stage non-small cell lung cancer.

This clonotype was seen a few times. The V call is TRBV7-3, the J call TRBJ2-2; 7 nucleotides agree with TRBD2. The CDR3 sequence is 15 residues long. V was pared by 3 bases and J by 4 bases, with 5 bases of the junction left unmatched. Germline CDR1 is SGHTA and CDR2 is FQGTGA. This chain's CDR3 is CASSFAGAGTGELFF. The DNA for the CDR3 is TGTGCCAGCAGCTTCGCGGGAGCTGGCACCGGGGAGCTGTTTTTT.

This clonotype has at least ten counts. This chain links TRBV5-5 with TRBJ2-5; 10 bases are a match to TRBD2. The trim removed 5 bases at V and 3 bases at J, leaving 7 bases unmatched. Germline CDR1 and CDR2: SGHKS and YYEKEE (reference sequence). CDR3 length equals 15 residues. This CDR3 reads CASRSGLAVEETQYF. CDR3 nucleotides: TGTGCCAGCAGATCAGGACTAGCGGTAGAAGAGACCCAGTACTTC.

The rearrangement links TRBV29-1 to TRBJ2-1; D gene uncertain. The germline gives CDR1 SQVTM, CDR2 ANQGSEA. The CDR3 contains 10 residues. V was trimmed by 4 bases and J by 9 bases, leaving 7 bases between them. The CDR3 DNA is TGCAGCGTTGTGGCCGGTGAGCAGTTCTTC. Translated: CSVVAGEQFF.

The chain links TRBV5-1 to TRBJ2-3; D gene uncertain. The CDR3 spans 15 residues. The germline CDR1 and CDR2 sequences are SGHRS and YFSETQ. V lost 6 bases and J 0 bases, leaving 14 bases between the germline ends. The CDR3 DNA is TGCGCCAGCAACTTTCAACCGTCTAGCACAGATACGCAGTATTTT. It encodes CASNFQPSSTDTQYF. Full variable domain (missing parts from reference TRBV5-1 and TRBJ2-3): KAGVTQTPRYLIKTRGQQVTLSCSPISGHRSVSWYQQTPGQGLQFLFEYFSETQRNKGNFPGRFSGRQFSNSRSEMNVSTLELGDSALYLCASNFQPSSTDTQYFGPGTRLTVL.

Turning to this clonotype: This sequence may be a read error, since a much larger clone differs from it by one base. J is TRBJ2-1 and V is TRBV9, with TRBD2 as a possible D gene (6 bases). The CDR3 consists of 14 residues. CDR1 is SGDLS, CDR2 YYNGEE, per germline. V was shortened by 1 base and J by 11 bases, with 16 bases between the two germline ends. CDR3 loop: CASSVRRAGLKQFF. The CDR3 nucleotides are TGTGCCAGCAGCGTAAGGCGTGCGGGGCTTAAGCAGTTCTTC.

The chain employs TRBV5-1 and TRBJ2-7; 8 bases are shared with TRBD1. Losses at the gene ends were 4 bases for V and 2 bases for J; bases not matched to a gene: 11. Germline V gives CDR1 SGHRS, CDR2 YFSETQ. The CDR3 is 16 amino acids. In DNA, the CDR3 is TGCGCCAGCAGCCACCCACCTTCAGGGGGCCCCTACGAGCAGTACTTC. Translating gives CASSHPPSGGPYEQYF.

About this clonotype itself: This clone may be a read error of a much larger clone one base away. The V and J genes are TRBV5-1 and TRBJ2-7, with 8 bases fitting TRBD1. The CDR3 runs to 13 residues. Germline CDR1 is SGHRS and CDR2 is YFSETQ. CDR3 sequence reads: CASRLTGVGELYF. The CDR3 nucleotides are TGCGCCAGCAGATTGACAGGGGTCGGCGAGCTGTACTTC.

There are many counts of this clonotype. The CDR3 loop is CASSLSLRAKNIQYF. As DNA, the CDR3 is TGCGCCAGCAGCTTGTCACTTAGGGCCAAAAACATTCAGTACTTC. V gene TRBV5-1 combines with J gene TRBJ2-4; no firm D call. Germline assignment: CDR1 SGHRS and CDR2 YFSETQ. V lost 1 base to trimming and J lost 1 base, with 9 bases between them. The CDR3 runs to 15 residues.

This clonotype was observed at least ten times. V gene TRBV7-2 combines with J gene TRBJ1-1; D gene unclear. The germline V and J ends were trimmed by 3 bases and 5 bases, with 16 bases remaining between them. The germline V gene has CDR1 SGHTA and CDR2 FQGNSA. The CDR3 is made up of 15 amino acids. The CDR3 sequence is CASSFAGLLGTEAFF. DNA of the CDR3: TGTGCCAGCAGCTTTGCCGGGTTACTGGGGACTGAAGCTTTCTTT.

This clonotype was seen ten or more times. The chain links TRBV20-1 to TRBJ2-1; possible D gene TRBD2, 6 bases. V was pared by 2 bases and J by 9 bases, with 17 bases between. Germline V gene lookup returns CDR1 DFQATT and CDR2 SNEGSKA (reference sequence). The CDR3 has 14 residues. For the CDR3, the DNA is TGCAGTGCTAGACGGAGGAACGGGGGTCGTGAGCAGTTCTTC. Translation gives CSARRRNGGREQFF.

This rearrangement joins TRBV3-1 to TRBJ2-5; 7 nucleotides match TRBD2. The CDR3 loop spans 14 amino acids. Germline CDR1 LGHDT, CDR2 YNNKEL (reference sequence). V lost 3 bases and J lost 4; bases outside the gene matches: 5. CDR3 coding DNA: TGTGCCAGCAGCCAGTCGGCTAGCGGAGAGACCCAGTACTTC. Protein product: CASSQSASGETQYF.

The rearrangement links TRBV4-3 to TRBJ1-3; D gene uncertain. Per the germline V gene, CDR1 is LGHNA and CDR2 is YSLEER. V was pared by 0 bases and J by 11 bases, with 8 bases between. The CDR3 totals 12 residues. Written as DNA, the CDR3 is TGCGCCAGCAGCCAAGATTATAACGCCATATATTTT. Amino acid sequence: CASSQDYNAIYF.

This clonotype was seen repeatedly, ten times or more. The gene calls are TRBV28 and TRBJ1-3; D unclear. The CDR3 spans 13 residues. V was cut by 6 bases and J by 3 bases, with 9 bases left in between. Germline V gene sequence: CDR1 MDHEN, CDR2 SYDVKM. The CDR3 loop is CASRVRGGNTIYF. The CDR3 nucleotides are TGTGCCAGCAGGGTCCGGGGTGGAAACACCATATATTTT.

With regard to this clonotype: A much larger clone sits a single nucleotide away, making a read error possible. The V call is TRBV28, the J call TRBJ2-5; TRBD1 aligns across 8 bases. Germline loops: CDR1 MDHEN, CDR2 SYDVKM. The CDR3 has 16 amino acids. CDR3 DNA: TGTGCCAGCAGTTTGTCCCCAGGGGGCGTTACAGAGACCCGGTACTTC. This gives the protein CASSLSPGGVTETRYF.

This clonotype was observed at least ten times. V and J are TRBV12-3 or TRBV12-4 and TRBJ1-2; D unresolved. The V gene lost 3 bases and the J gene lost 4 bases, with 9 bases spanning the gap. CDR3 size: 13 residues. CDR3 loop: CASSFPSIYGYTF. DNA for the CDR3: TGTGCCAGCAGTTTTCCGTCAATCTATGGCTACACCTTC.

This clonotype was recorded many times. J is TRBJ1-1 and V is TRBV12-3 or TRBV12-4, with D perhaps matching TRBD1 (5 bases). The CDR3 contains 13 residues. With 3 bases removed from V and 3 bases from J, the gap between germline ends came to 8 bases. The DNA for the CDR3 is TGTGCCAGCAGTTTGTCAGGGTACACTGAAGCTTTCTTT. This gives the protein CASSLSGYTEAFF.

This clonotype showed up many times. The genes are TRBV4-3 and TRBJ1-2; D not certain. The CDR3 is 13 residues long. In germline, CDR1 is LGHNA, CDR2 YSLEER. Deletions cut 1 base from V and 7 bases from J, with 10 bases between. The CDR3 DNA is TGCGCCAGCAGCCAAGCTGATGGGGTTGGCTACACCTTC. Its protein product is CASSQADGVGYTF.

This rearrangement joins TRBV9 to TRBJ2-7; maybe TRBD2 (5 bases). This CDR3 is 16 amino acids long. Per germline, CDR1 SGDLS and CDR2 YYNGEE. Trimming shortened V by 0 bases and J by 0 bases, and 13 bases separated the two germline ends. CDR3 nucleotides: TGTGCCAGCAGCGTAGGATTGACTACCTTCTCCTACGAGCAGTACTTC. It specifies CASSVGLTTFSYEQYF.

The V gene is TRBV5-1, the J gene TRBJ1-6; 10 bases line up with TRBD1. CDR1 is SGHRS and CDR2 is YFSETQ in the germline V gene. The junction had 3 bases not matched to a gene; V was cut back by 3 bases and J by 9 bases. The CDR3 has 14 residues. For the CDR3, the DNA is TGCGCCAGCAGCTCCGGGACAGGGGTTTCACCCCTCCACTTT. Translating it yields CASSSGTGVSPLHF.

The chain links TRBV7-3 to TRBJ2-5, with TRBD1 as a possible D gene (5 bases). Germline CDR1 reads SGHTA; CDR2 reads FQGTGA. This CDR3 has 13 residues. Between the trimmed V and J ends, which lost 3 bases and 5 bases, there was a span of 10 bases. CDR3 residues: CASSFQGSETQYF. The CDR3 DNA sequence: TGTGCCAGCAGCTTTCAGGGATCCGAGACCCAGTACTTC.

This clonotype appeared many times. The V call is TRBV18, the J call TRBJ1-5; unclear D gene. Germline V gives CDR1 KGHSH, CDR2 LQKENI. The CDR3 loop spans 12 amino acids. V lost 2 bases and J lost 7, with 6 bases in between. The CDR3 DNA reads TGTGCCAGCTCACCAGGGTACCAGCCCCAGCATTTT. Protein sequence: CASSPGYQPQHF.

This clonotype occurred many times. The J gene is TRBJ2-7, the V gene TRBV5-1; D not certain. The CDR3 is made up of 13 amino acids. Germline V CDR1 and CDR2: SGHRS, YFSETQ. Trimming stripped 0 bases from V and 2 bases from J, with 6 bases between. CDR3 protein: CASSLGYTYEQYF. The CDR3 DNA reads as TGCGCCAGCAGCTTGGGGTATACCTACGAGCAGTACTTC. Using reference TRBV5-1 and TRBJ2-7 for the parts outside the CDR3, the full variable domain is KAGVTQTPRYLIKTRGQQVTLSCSPISGHRSVSWYQQTPGQGLQFLFEYFSETQRNKGNFPGRFSGRQFSNSRSEMNVSTLELGDSALYLCASSLGYTYEQYFGPGTRLTVT.

The chain links TRBV7-2 to TRBJ2-2; D is perhaps TRBD1 (5 bases). The ends were cut back, 3 bases at V and 3 bases at J, with 11 bases in the middle. The CDR3 extends over 15 amino acids. Looked up from germline, CDR1 is SGHTA and CDR2 is FQGNSA. Written as DNA, the CDR3 is TGTGCCAGCAGCTTCGGAGACAGTGACACCGGGGAGCTGTTTTTT. This encodes CASSFGDSDTGELFF.

This chain uses TRBV27 with TRBJ2-2, with TRBD2 identical over 14 bases. Germline assignment: CDR1 MNHEY and CDR2 SMNVEV (reference sequence). This CDR3 is built from 20 residues. Trimming removed 5 bases from V and 3 bases from J; junction bases left unmatched: 14. The CDR3 DNA reads TGTGCCAGCAGTGTACTTACACCGGGACTAGCGGGAGTTCACACCGGGGAGCTGTTTTTT. It translates to CASSVLTPGLAGVHTGELFF.